This T cell receptor beta chain was sequenced for a study of cytomegalovirus exposure and HLA in healthy donors. Overall study context: Within an early data release were about 85 million unique TCRs drawn from HLA-typed donors.

As regards this clone: The antigen is unknown.

Whole-study results and caveats: As a later analysis showed, a missense DCLRE1C variant was linked to trimming of TCR beta V- and J-genes. Most TCR sequences proved rare, with some public TCRs found in many donors.

V lost 2 bases to trimming and J lost 4 bases, with 26 bases between them. The CDR3 consists of 19 residues. Looked up from germline, CDR1 is MDHEN and CDR2 is SYDVKM. The PCR used 60 Vbeta and 13 Jbeta primers. Measured with immunoSEQ multiplex PCR; TCRdb has only the in-frame clones, and not every one. The table lists under 200,000 clones, around 73% of them singletons. This TCR was sampled from a woman between 18 and 29 years old in good health and CMV-seropositive. The V and J genes are TRBV28 and TRBJ1-2; D is perhaps TRBD1 (6 bases). Sequenced: PBMCs. CDR3 in DNA: TGTGCCAGCAGTTTACCTTACGACCGAGGGCCCCCACAGGGCTATGGCTACACCTTC. Protein product: CASSLPYDRGPPQGYGYTF.